Listed below are T cell receptor beta chains from one sample, sequenced in a study of metastatic and nonmetastatic thyroid tumors. TCRdb reanalyzed the PCR reads via MiXCR. The sample comprises about 43,000 clones, around 3.1% of which are singletons, and approximately 9.8% rests with the top ten. The sample was blood. Every receptor here comes from a female donor with papillary thyroid cancer or a benign thyroid nodule (not recorded which). Some clones in this sample may be carry-over from other donors' samples. The CDR3 runs from the conserved cysteine through the conserved F or W. Each record gives: V gene, clone size, J gene, D gene, CDR3 DNA, CDR3 protein. The D gene is left open where the match is weak. The size of a clone is reported for some rows only, either as once, few or many, or as a class for expanded clones.

>TRBV29-1|.|TRBJ1-1|.
TGCAGCGTTGTGGCCACCCACACTGAAGCTTTCTTT
CSVVATHTEAFF
>TRBV2|many|TRBJ2-1|TRBD2
TGTGCCAGCAGTGGGTTTAGCGGGAGATACAATGAGCAGTTCTTC
CASSGFSGRYNEQFF
>TRBV6-1|few|TRBJ2-7|.
TGTGCCAGCAGTCTAACCGGGACCTTCTACGAGCAGTACTTC
CASSLTGTFYEQYF
>TRBV7-3|many|TRBJ2-1|.
TGTGCCAGCAGCCCCAGTGGGGCACACTACAATGAGCAGTTCTTC
CASSPSGAHYNEQFF
>TRBV6-2/TRBV6-3|.|TRBJ1-2|.
TGTGCCAGCAGTTACGGTCCCCTCCGTGATGGCTACACCTTC
CASSYGPLRDGYTF
>TRBV2|few|TRBJ1-5|TRBD1
TGTGCCAGCAGCGCAGGGACAGGGCAGCCCCAGCATTTT
CASSAGTGQPQHF
>TRBV2|many|TRBJ1-5|.
TGTGCCAGCAGTGAAGCAAGGTCTAGCAATCAGCCCCAGCATTTT
CASSEARSSNQPQHF
>TRBV6-5|.|TRBJ2-2|TRBD1
TGTGCCAGCAGTTACTCATTCTACAGGGGGTCCGGGGAGCTGTTTTTT
CASSYSFYRGSGELFF
>TRBV30|many|TRBJ1-3|.
TGTGCCTGGAGTTCGGGAGGAGGCTCTGGAAACACCATATATTTT
CAWSSGGGSGNTIYF
>TRBV7-9|.|TRBJ2-3|.
TGTGCCAGCAGCTGTGATACGGCGGGCGAATTCACAGATACGCAGTATTTT
CASSCDTAGEFTDTQYF
>TRBV6-4|few|TRBJ2-3|.
TGTGCCAGCAGTCCCGGGCAGGAAACAGATACGCAGTATTTT
CASSPGQETDTQYF
>TRBV7-9|.|TRBJ2-7|TRBD1
TGTGCCAGCAGCCGGACAGGGGAAGGGGAGCAGTACTTC
CASSRTGEGEQYF
>TRBV6-1|many|TRBJ1-6|TRBD1
TGTGCCAGCAGTCCCAGGACAGGGGGAGGTTCACCCCTCCACTTT
CASSPRTGGGSPLHF
>TRBV20-1|few|TRBJ2-1|.
TGCAGTGCTAGTCACTACAATGAGCAGTTCTTC
CSASHYNEQFF
>TRBV6-2/TRBV6-3|.|TRBJ2-2|TRBD2
TGTGCCAGCAAGTACGCTAGCGGGAACACCGGGGAGCTGTTTTTT
CASKYASGNTGELFF
>TRBV27|.|TRBJ1-2|.
TGTGCCAGCAGCTTAAATCGACAGGCCGGTGGCTACACCTTC
CASSLNRQAGGYTF
>TRBV6-1|many|TRBJ2-1|.
TGTGCCAGCAGCCGTGATATCGGGCAGTCCTTC
CASSRDIGQSF
>TRBV5-6|many|TRBJ2-2|TRBD1
TGTGCCAGCAGCCTACCTCAGGGGGCGTTTTCGACCGGGGAGCTGTTTTTT
CASSLPQGAFSTGELFF
>TRBV20-1|.|TRBJ1-2|.
TGCAGTGCTAGAGGGGGGTGGGAAAGTCTCTATGGCTACACCTTC
CSARGGWESLYGYTF
>TRBV6-1|many|TRBJ2-1|TRBD2
TGTGCCAGCAGCCCGGGACTAGCGGGACCCTTAGGCTACAATGAGCAGTTCTTC
CASSPGLAGPLGYNEQFF
>TRBV20-1|many|TRBJ2-5|TRBD1
TGCAGTGCTAGAAAGGAAGGGGGCGGTCCAGGGACCCAGTACTTC
CSARKEGGGPGTQYF
>TRBV30|.|TRBJ1-2|.
TGTGCCTGGATCCTCGGTGGTAGCTATGGCTACACCTTC
CAWILGGSYGYTF
>TRBV27|few|TRBJ1-5|.
TGTGCCAGCAGTTTTCAAGGAAGCAATCAGCCCCAGCATTTT
CASSFQGSNQPQHF
>TRBV30|many|TRBJ2-1|.
TGTGCCTGGAGTAGGAGGGCCGACAATGAGCAGTTCTTC
CAWSRRADNEQFF
>TRBV3-1|many|TRBJ2-3|.
TGTGCCAGCAGCCAAGATCGTGCAGATACGCAGTATTTT
CASSQDRADTQYF
>TRBV2|few|TRBJ2-7|.
TGTGCCAGCACCTCGGACGGAGGCCACGAGCAGTACTTC
CASTSDGGHEQYF
>TRBV28|few|TRBJ1-1|TRBD1
TGTGCCAGCAGTCCGCTCACAGACAGGGTCACTGAAGCTTTCTTT
CASSPLTDRVTEAFF
>TRBV4-1|.|TRBJ1-2|.
TGCGCCAGCAGCCAAGGGCGGGACTATGGCTACACCTTC
CASSQGRDYGYTF
>TRBV6-1|.|TRBJ2-7|.
TGTGCCAGCAGTTGGACACCCTGGTCCTACGAGCAGTACTTC
CASSWTPWSYEQYF
>TRBV6-1|few|TRBJ1-1|.
TGTGCCAGCAGCCCCCCGGGTCTGAACACTGAAGCTTTCTTT
CASSPPGLNTEAFF
>TRBV11-2|many|TRBJ1-5|TRBD1
TGTGCCAGCAGCTTCGGGACAGGGTCGCCCCAGCATTTT
CASSFGTGSPQHF
>TRBV6-4|many|TRBJ2-3|TRBD2
TGTGCCAGCAGTGACTCGACTAGCTCAGATACGCAGTATTTT
CASSDSTSSDTQYF
>TRBV27|few|TRBJ2-7|TRBD2
TGTGCCAGCAGTTACGAGCGGGGCGCCTACGAGCAGTACTTC
CASSYERGAYEQYF
>TRBV6-5|many|TRBJ2-1|TRBD2
TGTGCCAGCAGTTACTCTGGACTAGCGGGAGTGTACAATGAGCAGTTCTTC
CASSYSGLAGVYNEQFF
>TRBV25-1|few|TRBJ1-1|.
TGTGCCAGCAGTTCAGGGACAAACACTGAAGCTTTCTTT
CASSSGTNTEAFF
>TRBV2|many|TRBJ2-1|.
TGTGCCAGCAGTGACATCGGGACTTTCAATGAGCAGTTCTTC
CASSDIGTFNEQFF
>TRBV9|few|TRBJ1-2|.
TGTGCCAGCAGCGCACACTCGGGAATCTATGGCTACACCTTC
CASSAHSGIYGYTF
>TRBV20-1|many|TRBJ2-7|TRBD2
TGCAGTGCTAGAGGACTAGCGGGAAACGAGCAGTACTTC
CSARGLAGNEQYF
>TRBV19|many|TRBJ1-5|TRBD1
TGTGCCAGTAGTACCAATGGGGACAGGTTCTATAGCAATCAGCCCCAGCATTTT
CASSTNGDRFYSNQPQHF
>TRBV11-3|few|TRBJ2-1|.
TGTGCCAGCAGCTTCGAGAAGCGATCCTACAATGAGCAGTTCTTC
CASSFEKRSYNEQFF
>TRBV2|.|TRBJ2-5|.
TGTGCCAGCAGGCGTGACCTGGCGGGGAGGAAAGAGACCCAGTACTTC
CASRRDLAGRKETQYF
>TRBV6-4|many|TRBJ2-2|.
TGTGCCAGCAGTGACTCGACTAGCACCGGGGAGCTGTTTTTT
CASSDSTSTGELFF
>TRBV20-1|.|TRBJ2-7|.
TGCAGTGCTAGTTCTCGGGGCGAGCAGTACTTC
CSASSRGEQYF
>TRBV5-1|many|TRBJ1-2|.
TGCGCCAGCAGCTTGGGTGACACCATTAACTATGGCTACACCTTC
CASSLGDTINYGYTF
>TRBV5-1|few|TRBJ1-1|TRBD1
TGCGCCAGCAGCTTGACCGGGACAGGGGCTGGGGCTTTCTTT
CASSLTGTGAGAFF
>TRBV6-1|.|TRBJ2-7|TRBD2
TGTGCCAGCAGTGCACTAGCGGGAGGAAACGAGCAGTACTTC
CASSALAGGNEQYF
>TRBV3-1|few|TRBJ1-6|.
TGTGCCAGCAGCCGCGATTCACCCCTCCACTTT
CASSRDSPLHF
>TRBV12-3/TRBV12-4|few|TRBJ1-2|.
TGTGCCAGCAGGGGCGGAGGGAGGGATTATGGCTACACCTTC
CASRGGGRDYGYTF
>TRBV6-4|many|TRBJ1-5|TRBD1
TGTGCCAGCAGTGAGAGCCTGGGTAACCGGGACAGGGGGCGCAATCAGCCCCAGCATTTT
CASSESLGNRDRGRNQPQHF
>TRBV27|few|TRBJ2-1|.
TGTGCCAGCAGTCCCCACGGAGGGGGTTCCAATGAGCAGTTCTTC
CASSPHGGGSNEQFF
>TRBV4-2|many|TRBJ1-4|TRBD1
TGTGCCAGCAGCACCGGGACAGGAATTTTTGATTTGGAAAAACTGTTTTTT
CASSTGTGIFDLEKLFF
>TRBV15|many|TRBJ2-1|.
TGTGCCACCAGCAAGGGCGGGATAGGAAACAATGAGCAGTTCTTC
CATSKGGIGNNEQFF